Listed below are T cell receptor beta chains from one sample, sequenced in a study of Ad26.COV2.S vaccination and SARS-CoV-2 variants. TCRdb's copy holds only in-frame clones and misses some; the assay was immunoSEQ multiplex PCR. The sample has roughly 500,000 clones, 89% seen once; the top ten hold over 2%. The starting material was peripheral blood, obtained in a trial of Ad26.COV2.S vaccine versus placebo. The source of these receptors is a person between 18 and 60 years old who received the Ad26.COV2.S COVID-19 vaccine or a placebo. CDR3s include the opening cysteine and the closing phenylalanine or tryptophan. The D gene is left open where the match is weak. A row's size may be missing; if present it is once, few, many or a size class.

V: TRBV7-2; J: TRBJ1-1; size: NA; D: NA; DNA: TGTGCCAGCAGCTCCTCGGTTAACACTGAAGCTTTCTTT; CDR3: CASSSSVNTEAFF
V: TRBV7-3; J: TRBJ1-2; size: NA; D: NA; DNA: TGTGCCAGCAGCCCATCTGCGGGAGGTCTCGGCTACACCTTC; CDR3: CASSPSAGGLGYTF
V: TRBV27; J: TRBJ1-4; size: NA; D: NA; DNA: TGTGCCAGCAGTTTTCGACTTTACACTGCAACTAATGAAAAACTGTTTTTT; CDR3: CASSFRLYTATNEKLFF
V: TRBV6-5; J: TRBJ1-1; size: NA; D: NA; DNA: TGTGCCAGCAGTTACTCGATTGGGATCGGAGCTTTCTTT; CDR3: CASSYSIGIGAFF
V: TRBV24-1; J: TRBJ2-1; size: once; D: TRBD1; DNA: TGTGCCACCAGTGATGAAGCAGGGGGCCACAATGAGCAGTTCTTC; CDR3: CATSDEAGGHNEQFF
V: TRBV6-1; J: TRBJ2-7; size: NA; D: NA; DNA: TGTGCCAGCAGTTCGACAGCCCGCGTTTACGAGCAGTACTTC; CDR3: CASSSTARVYEQYF
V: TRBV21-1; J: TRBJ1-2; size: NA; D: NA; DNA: TGTGCCAGCAGCATTGGGCAGGCCCACTATGGCTACACCTTC; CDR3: CASSIGQAHYGYTF
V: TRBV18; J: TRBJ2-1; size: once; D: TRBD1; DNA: TGTGCCAGCTCACCAGGGACAGGGTTGTCCAATGAGCAGTTCTTC; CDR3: CASSPGTGLSNEQFF
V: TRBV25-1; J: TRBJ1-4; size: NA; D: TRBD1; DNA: TGTGCCAGCGGCCCGACAGGGACGACTAATGAAAAACTGTTTTTT; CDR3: CASGPTGTTNEKLFF
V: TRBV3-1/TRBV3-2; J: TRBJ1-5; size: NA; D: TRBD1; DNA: TGTGCCAGCAGCCAAAGGGGGACAGTTGGACATGTGGAGCCCCAGCATTTT; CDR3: CASSQRGTVGHVEPQHF
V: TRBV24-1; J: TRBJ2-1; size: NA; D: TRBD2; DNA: TGTGCCACCAGTGATCTTCGGGGGGGCTCCTACAATGAGCAGTTCTTC; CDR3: CATSDLRGGSYNEQFF
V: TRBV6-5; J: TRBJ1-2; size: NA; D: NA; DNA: TGTGCCAGCAGTTACTCAACAGAAGGCTACACCTTC; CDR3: CASSYSTEGYTF
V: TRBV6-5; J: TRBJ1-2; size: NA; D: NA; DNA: TGTGCCAGCACCGACTCGGGGTCTGGCTACACCTTC; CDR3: CASTDSGSGYTF
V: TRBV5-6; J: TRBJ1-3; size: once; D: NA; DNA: TGTGCCAGCAGCTTGGCCCTTGGATGGGGCACCTCTGGAAACACCATATATTTT; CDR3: CASSLALGWGTSGNTIYF
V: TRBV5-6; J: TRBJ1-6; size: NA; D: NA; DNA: TGTGCCAGCAGCCCCGGACCCTTAATGGTGTCGGGACCCCTCCACTTT; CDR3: CASSPGPLMVSGPLHF
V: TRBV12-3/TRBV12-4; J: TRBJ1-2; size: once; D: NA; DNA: TGTGCCAGCAGTTTAAACAGGAACTATGGCTACACCTTC; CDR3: CASSLNRNYGYTF
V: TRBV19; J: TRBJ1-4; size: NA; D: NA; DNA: TGTGCCAGTAGTAAAGATCTCGTCCGTGAAAAACTGTTTTTT; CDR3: CASSKDLVREKLFF
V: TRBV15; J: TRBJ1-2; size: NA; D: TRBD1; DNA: TGTGCCACCAGCTTGGGACAGCGCCATTCTTTTTATGGCTACACCTTC; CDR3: CATSLGQRHSFYGYTF
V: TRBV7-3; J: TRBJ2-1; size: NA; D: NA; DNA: TGTGCCAGCAGCTTAGCCTCGGCCCAGGGGGGGCAGTTCTTC; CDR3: CASSLASAQGGQFF
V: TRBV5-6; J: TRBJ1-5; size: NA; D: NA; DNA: TGTGCCAGCAGCTTGGGAGCAGGCAGTAGCAATCAGCCCCAGCATTTT; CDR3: CASSLGAGSSNQPQHF
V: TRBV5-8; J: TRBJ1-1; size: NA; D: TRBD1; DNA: TGTGCCAGCAGCTTGGGTCTGACAGGGTGGGGTACTGAAGCTTTCTTT; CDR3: CASSLGLTGWGTEAFF
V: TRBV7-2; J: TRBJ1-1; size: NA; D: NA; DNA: TGTGCCAGCAGCTTAGGCGGAACTTCCACTGAAGCTTTCTTT; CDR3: CASSLGGTSTEAFF
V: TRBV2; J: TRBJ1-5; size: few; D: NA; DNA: TGTGCCAGCAGTGTTATCAGTGGGGCCAATCAGCCCCAGCATTTT; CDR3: CASSVISGANQPQHF
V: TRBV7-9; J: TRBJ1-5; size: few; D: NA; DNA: TGTGCCAGCAGCTTAGGCCAAAATCAGCCCCAGCATTTT; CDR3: CASSLGQNQPQHF
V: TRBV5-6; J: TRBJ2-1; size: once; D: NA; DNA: TGTGCCAGCAGCCCCATGCCCCGGGGAACCTACAATGAGCAGTTCTTC; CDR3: CASSPMPRGTYNEQFF
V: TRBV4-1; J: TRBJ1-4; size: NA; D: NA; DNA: TGCGCCAGCAGCCGAAGGGCCGCACAGGGAGATGAAAAACTGTTTTTT; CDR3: CASSRRAAQGDEKLFF
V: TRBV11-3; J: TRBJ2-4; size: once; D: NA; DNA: TGTGCCAGCAGCTTGGGCGGGATCGATAACATTCAGTACTTC; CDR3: CASSLGGIDNIQYF
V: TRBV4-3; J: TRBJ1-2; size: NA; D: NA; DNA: TGCGCCAGCAGTCCGGTTATAGGGGGTGGCTATGGCTACACCTTC; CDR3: CASSPVIGGGYGYTF
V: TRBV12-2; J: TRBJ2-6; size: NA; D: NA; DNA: TGTGCAAGTCGCATTAGTGGGGCTTTGGGGGCCAACGTCCTGACTTTC; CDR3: CASRISGALGANVLTF
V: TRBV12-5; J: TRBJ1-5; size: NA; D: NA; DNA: TGTGCTAGTGGTTTGGTACTTGGACCTACCAATCAGCCCCAGCATTTT; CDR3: CASGLVLGPTNQPQHF
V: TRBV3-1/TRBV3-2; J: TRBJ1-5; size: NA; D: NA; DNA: TGTGCCAGCAGCCAAGGGGGTTTTAATCAGCCCCAGCATTTT; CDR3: CASSQGGFNQPQHF
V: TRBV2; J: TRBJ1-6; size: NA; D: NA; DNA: TGTGCCAGCACTCAGCGGGGGGGGCTGTATAATTCACCCCTCCACTTT; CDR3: CASTQRGGLYNSPLHF